The 28 T cell receptor beta chains below were found in one sample sequenced in a study of blood T cell repertoires in COVID-19. Sequenced by immunoSEQ multiplex PCR; TCRdb stores in-frame clones only, minus some. The data contain more than 150,000 clones, around 83% of them singletons. Sequencing was done on a sample of peripheral blood. These receptors came from a man in his sixties or seventies who had recovered from COVID-19.

The V and J genes are TRBV10-3 and TRBJ1-4; 7 bases match TRBD1. The CDR3 runs 15 residues. Trimming took 6 bases from V and 8 from J; bases not matched to a gene: 12. Germline loops: CDR1 ENHRY, CDR2 SYGVKD. CDR3 DNA: TGTGCCATCAGACCCGGGACAGTCCATCTCGAAAAACTGTTTTTT. This encodes CAIRPGTVHLEKLFF.

The rearrangement uses TRBV4-3 and TRBJ2-1; a weak D match, TRBD1 (6 bases). Germline loops: CDR1 LGHNA, CDR2 YSLEER. The germline V and J ends were trimmed by 4 bases and 3 bases, with 16 bases remaining between them. The CDR3 has 16 residues. CDR3 DNA: TGCGCCAGCAGCCCTAACATCCCAGGGGACTACAATGAGCAGTTCTTC. Amino acid sequence: CASSPNIPGDYNEQFF.

This clone was observed a handful of times. The rearrangement joins TRBV5-1 to TRBJ1-5; TRBD1 matches 11 bases. Germline V gene sequence: CDR1 SGHRS, CDR2 YFSETQ. The CDR3 is 15 amino acids. The ends lost 4 bases at V and 5 bases at J; junction bases unmatched: 5. CDR3 sequence reads: CASSLDRGQDQPQHF. The CDR3 nucleotides are TGCGCCAGCAGCCTGGACAGGGGGCAGGATCAGCCCCAGCATTTT.

Only one count was recorded for this clone. The rearrangement links TRBV7-6 to TRBJ2-1; 10 bases are a match to TRBD2. The CDR3 consists of 15 residues. Germline CDR1 reads SGHVS; CDR2 reads FNYEAQ. V lost 1 base and J lost 10; bases outside the gene matches: 7. CDR3 DNA sequence: TGTGCCAGCAGCTTAGGGCTAGCGGGAGCAAAAGAGCAGTTCTTC. This sequence encodes CASSLGLAGAKEQFF.

The V and J genes are TRBV5-1 and TRBJ1-4; 8 bases match TRBD1. V lost 0 bases and J lost 6; bases outside the gene matches: 7. Germline V gene lookup returns CDR1 SGHRS and CDR2 YFSETQ. The CDR3 spans 16 residues. The CDR3 nucleotides read TGCGCCAGCAGCTTGGGCCCCGAGACAGGGGATGAAAAACTGTTTTTT. This gives the protein CASSLGPETGDEKLFF.

V and J are TRBV28 and TRBJ2-6, with 9 nucleotides matching TRBD1. Germline lookup yields CDR1 MDHEN and CDR2 SYDVKM. The CDR3 has 17 residues. Germline trimming cut 7 bases from V and 0 bases from J; bases unmatched to any gene: 7. This chain's CDR3 is CASMEVTGGSGANVLTF. CDR3 nucleotides: TGTGCCAGCATGGAGGTGACAGGGGGCTCTGGGGCCAACGTCCTGACTTTC.

The chain recombines TRBV19 with TRBJ2-5; TRBD2 agrees at 8 bases. The CDR3 is 18 amino acids. V dropped 5 bases and J dropped 4; count of bases not matched to a gene: 18. Germline V lookup: CDR1 LNHDA, CDR2 SQIVND (reference sequence). This chain's CDR3 is CASSARHSPGGPRETQYF. In DNA form, the CDR3 reads TGTGCCAGTAGTGCACGCCATTCCCCGGGAGGGCCGAGAGAGACCCAGTACTTC.

J is TRBJ1-1 and V is TRBV3-1 (or the pseudogene TRBV3-2); TRBD1 aligns across 8 bases. CDR1 and CDR2 from the germline V gene are LGHDT and YNNKEL (reference sequence). This CDR3 comprises 18 residues. The V segment lost 0 bases and the J segment 6 bases; nucleotides outside the gene matches: 15. The CDR3 reads CASSQDRGGTGGSAEAFF. CDR3 coding DNA: TGTGCCAGCAGCCAAGATAGAGGTGGAACAGGGGGATCGGCTGAAGCTTTCTTT.

The chain has TRBV5-8 and TRBJ2-1; 8 nucleotides match TRBD2. The CDR3 is 15 amino acids. V lost 1 base and J lost 4; bases outside the gene matches: 4. CDR1 and CDR2 from the germline V gene are SGHTS and YDEGEE. CDR3 residues: CASSLRSGSYNEQFF. The DNA for the CDR3 is TGTGCCAGCAGCTTGAGGAGCGGGAGTTACAATGAGCAGTTCTTC.

This chain connects TRBV15 to TRBJ2-5, with D tentatively TRBD2 (5 bases). The CDR3 has 17 residues. Germline-derived CDR1 and CDR2 are LNHNV and YYDKDF (reference sequence). V lost 0 bases to trimming and J lost 0 bases, with 14 bases between them. The CDR3 region is CATSRDQASGDQETQYF. CDR3 DNA: TGTGCCACCAGCAGAGATCAGGCGAGCGGAGACCAAGAGACCCAGTACTTC.

The chain has TRBV24-1 and TRBJ1-3; D unclear. Between the trimmed V and J ends, which lost 3 bases and 3 bases, there was a span of 11 bases. The germline V gene has CDR1 KGHDR and CDR2 SFDVKD. The CDR3 consists of 15 residues. The CDR3 nucleotides read TGTGCCACCAGTGATAGCCGGGATTTTGGAAACACCATATATTTT. This sequence encodes CATSDSRDFGNTIYF.

The CDR3 reads CASTPMGLISYNEQFF. The CDR3 DNA sequence: TGTGCCAGCACCCCCATGGGCCTTATCTCCTACAATGAGCAGTTCTTC. The chain uses TRBV7-9 and TRBJ2-1; D unclear. V lost 7 bases to trimming and J lost 0 bases, with 16 bases between them. This CDR3 comprises 16 residues. Germline CDR1 reads SEHNR; CDR2 reads FQNEAQ (reference sequence).

This chain uses TRBV9 with TRBJ2-3; 12 nucleotides line up with TRBD1. The junction had 8 bases not matched to a gene; V was cut back by 0 bases and J by 6 bases. The germline V gene encodes CDR1 SGDLS and CDR2 YYNGEE. The length of the CDR3 is 17 residues. The CDR3, as DNA: TGTGCCAGCAGCGTAGCGGTGGGACAGGGGGCGGGTGATACGCAGTATTTT. This encodes CASSVAVGQGAGDTQYF.

This clone has a handful of counts. The chain has TRBV7-8 and TRBJ2-1; 8 bases match TRBD1. Losses at the gene ends were 0 bases for V and 8 bases for J; bases not matched to a gene: 3. The CDR3 runs to 14 residues. The V gene's germline CDR1 is SGHVS and CDR2 FQNEAQ. The CDR3 nucleotides read TGTGCCAGCAGCTTAGCGCACAGGGGGGATGAGCAGTTCTTC. Translated: CASSLAHRGDEQFF. Full variable domain (remainder filled in from reference TRBV7-8 and TRBJ2-1): GAGVSQSPRYKVAKRGQDVALRCDPISGHVSLFWYQQALGQGPEFLTYFQNEAQLDKSGLPSDRFFAERPEGSVSTLKIQRTQQEDSAVYLCASSLAHRGDEQFFGPGTRLTVL.

This chain connects TRBV12-3 or TRBV12-4 to TRBJ1-6; D gene ambiguous. CDR3 length equals 13 residues. V lost 5 bases, J lost 2 bases, and 4 bases lay in between. CDR3 sequence reads: CASSPAYNSPLHF. The DNA for the CDR3 is TGTGCCAGCAGTCCTGCCTATAATTCACCCCTCCACTTT.

The chain carries TRBV11-1 and TRBJ2-2; TRBD2 matches at 8 bases. J lost 0 bases, V lost 8 bases, and 8 bases had no gene match. Germline lookup yields CDR1 SGHAT and CDR2 FQDESV (reference sequence). This CDR3 region has 16 residues. The CDR3 loop is CASAPGGTANTGELFF. In DNA, the CDR3 is TGTGCCAGCGCCCCGGGGGGGACCGCGAACACCGGGGAGCTGTTTTTT.

The chain carries TRBV11-2 and TRBJ2-3; 7 nucleotides agree with TRBD1. The ends lost 3 bases at V and 2 bases at J; junction bases unmatched: 11. This CDR3 comprises 17 residues. The V gene's germline CDR1 is SGHAT and CDR2 FQNNGV. The CDR3 sequence: CASSLASGTAITDTQYF. DNA for the CDR3: TGTGCCAGCAGCTTGGCATCCGGGACAGCTATCACAGATACGCAGTATTTT.

This sequence joins TRBV27 and TRBJ1-6; 9 nucleotides align to TRBD1. The J segment lost 4 bases and the V segment lost 0 bases, leaving 1 base of the junction unmatched. Germline CDR1 MNHEY, CDR2 SMNVEV (reference sequence). The CDR3 covers 16 residues. The CDR3 coding sequence is TGTGCCAGCAGTTTATCTGGGACAGGGTATAATTCACCCCTCCACTTT. This encodes CASSLSGTGYNSPLHF.

This clone was seen once. V and J are TRBV29-1 and TRBJ2-1; 12 bases line up with TRBD2. V was pared by 7 bases and J by 4 bases, with 17 bases of the junction left unmatched. The CDR3 runs to 18 residues. Germline CDR1 is SQVTM and CDR2 is ANQGSEA. The CDR3 region has the DNA TGCAGCGCCCGGACTAGCGGGATCCAAGAGGGCCTTTACAATGAGCAGTTCTTC. Its translation: CSARTSGIQEGLYNEQFF.

The chain links TRBV19 to TRBJ2-7; TRBD1 aligns across 8 bases. This CDR3 spans 14 amino acids. Trimming at V came to 5 bases and at J to 0 bases, leaving 3 bases not matched to a gene. Looked up from germline, CDR1 is LNHDA and CDR2 is SQIVND (reference sequence). The CDR3 spells CASSADRDSYEQYF. CDR3 bases: TGTGCCAGTAGTGCGGACAGGGACTCCTACGAGCAGTACTTC.

The genes are TRBV9 and TRBJ2-1; 12 positions match TRBD2. This CDR3 region has 17 residues. Germline-derived CDR1 and CDR2 are SGDLS and YYNGEE. J was trimmed by 10 bases and V by 0 bases; bases with no gene match: 11. CDR3 region: CASSVAASGRVRVEQFF. CDR3 DNA: TGTGCCAGCAGCGTAGCGGCTAGCGGGAGGGTAAGAGTAGAGCAGTTCTTC.

In its sample, this clone was seen many times. CDR3 amino acids: CASSVGTGYEQYF. For the CDR3, the DNA is TGTGCCAGCAGTGTGGGGACAGGTTACGAGCAGTACTTC. The chain has TRBV25-1 and TRBJ2-7; 8 positions match TRBD1. CDR3 length equals 13 residues. Germline V gene sequence: CDR1 MGHDK, CDR2 SYGVNS. V dropped 4 bases and J dropped 4; count of bases not matched to a gene: 3.

The rearrangement uses TRBV3-1 (or the pseudogene TRBV3-2) and TRBJ2-7; 11 bases agree with TRBD2. CDR3 length equals 19 residues. Germline CDR1 reads LGHDT; CDR2 reads YNNKEL (reference sequence). The V segment lost 1 base and the J segment 6 bases; nucleotides outside the gene matches: 17. In DNA form, the CDR3 reads TGTGCCAGCAGCCAAGGGGTAGCGGGAGGGCCTTACGGTTTTTCCGAGCAGTACTTC. It codes for CASSQGVAGGPYGFSEQYF.

This clone was counted only a few times. This chain uses TRBV18 with TRBJ1-1, with 10 bases aligning to TRBD1. After removal of 3 bases from V and 1 base from J, the junction contained 8 bases not matched to a gene. The CDR3 spans 17 residues. The V gene's germline CDR1 is KGHSH and CDR2 LQKENI. The CDR3 nucleotides are TGTGCCAGCTCACCGACAGGGGGCAGATTCCAGAACACTGAAGCTTTCTTT. It translates to CASSPTGGRFQNTEAFF.

V and J are TRBV4-3 and TRBJ2-1, with 10 nucleotides matching TRBD2. Germline CDR1 reads LGHNA; CDR2 reads YSLEER. This CDR3 contains 15 residues. V was pared by 0 bases and J by 13 bases, with 9 bases of the junction left unmatched. This CDR3 reads CASSQDSSSGSFQFF. CDR3 coding DNA: TGCGCCAGCAGCCAAGATTCCTCTAGCGGGAGCTTTCAGTTCTTC.

This clone was counted once. This rearrangement joins TRBV28 to TRBJ1-5, with TRBD1 as a possible D gene (6 bases). The CDR3 has 16 amino acids. V dropped 3 bases and J dropped 6 bases, with 18 bases sitting between them. In germline, CDR1 is MDHEN, CDR2 SYDVKM. The CDR3 spells CASSFFIGGARQPQHF. Here the CDR3 DNA reads TGTGCCAGCAGTTTTTTCATCGGGGGGGCGCGTCAGCCCCAGCATTTT.

This chain links TRBV5-6 with TRBJ2-1, with a possible D match to TRBD2 (5 bases). This CDR3 contains 16 residues. Germline V gives CDR1 SGHDT, CDR2 YYEEEE. Between the trimmed V and J ends, which lost 1 base and 2 bases, there was a span of 13 bases. CDR3 sequence (DNA): TGTGCCAGCAGCTTGTATCGCGGGTTTCCCTACAATGAGCAGTTCTTC. Amino acid sequence: CASSLYRGFPYNEQFF.

The rearrangement uses TRBV5-6 and TRBJ1-1; tentative D call: TRBD1 (6 bases). The CDR3 covers 14 residues. Deletions cut 2 bases from V and 1 base from J, with 9 bases between. Germline CDR1 reads SGHDT; CDR2 reads YYEEEE. CDR3 sequence: CASSFPDRNTEAFF. The CDR3 DNA is TGTGCCAGCAGCTTCCCGGACAGGAACACTGAAGCTTTCTTT.